Listed here are 10 T cell receptor beta chains from one sample, sequenced in a study of cytomegalovirus exposure and HLA in healthy donors. 60 Vbeta and 13 Jbeta primers were used in PCR. Method: immunoSEQ multiplex PCR; TCRdb's copy keeps in-frame clones and lacks some. The sample has around 39,000 clones; around 62% are singletons. What was sequenced was PBMCs. The receptors were sampled from a human donor in good health.

The CDR3 nucleotides are TGTGCCAGCAGTAGCAGGGGCCCCTACAATGAGCAGTTCTTC. It encodes CASSSRGPYNEQFF. The rearrangement uses TRBV28 and TRBJ2-1; D may be TRBD1 (6 bases). V lost 5 bases and J 2 bases, leaving 10 bases between the germline ends. The germline CDR1 and CDR2 sequences are MDHEN and SYDVKM. The CDR3 totals 14 residues.

The J gene is TRBJ2-5, the V gene TRBV4-1, with 8 bases lining up with TRBD1. CDR3 length: 18 amino acids. Germline trimming cut 0 bases from V and 3 bases from J; bases unmatched to any gene: 12. Germline values: CDR1 MGHRA, CDR2 YSYEKL. CDR3 sequence (DNA): TGCGCCAGCAGCCAAGAGGACGTTCAGGGGGCTGGTGAAGAGACCCAGTACTTC. This codes for CASSQEDVQGAGEETQYF.

The table lists this clone with a few counts. This sequence joins TRBV7-8 and TRBJ1-1; D not resolved. This CDR3 is 13 amino acids long. The V end lost 1 base, the J end lost 0 bases, and 3 bases lay between the germline ends. Germline V gene lookup returns CDR1 SGHVS and CDR2 FQNEAQ. CDR3 DNA: TGTGCCAGCAGCTTAGTAATGAACACTGAAGCTTTCTTT. Amino acid sequence: CASSLVMNTEAFF.

Turning to this clone: An end of the junction does not agree with germline; a read error may underlie this. The rearrangement joins TRBV7-8 to TRBJ2-5; 7 nucleotides align to TRBD1. Looked up from germline, CDR1 is SGHVS and CDR2 is FQNEAQ. The CDR3 is 14 amino acids. CDR3 amino acids: CASSSLAGTEAQYF. The CDR3 bases are TGTGCCAGCAGCTCCTTGGCAGGGACAGAGGCCCAGTACTTC.

This clone was counted a few times. The J gene is TRBJ1-6, the V gene TRBV28, with 7 positions matching TRBD1. Germline V gives CDR1 MDHEN, CDR2 SYDVKM. This CDR3 region has 13 residues. V gave up 5 bases and J gave up 13 bases; unmatched junction bases: 8. CDR3 sequence (DNA): TGTGCCAGCAGTCAGCCGGGACAGTCTCCCCTCCACTTT. Its protein is CASSQPGQSPLHF.

This chain joins TRBV27 and TRBJ2-3; D is unresolved. Trimming left V 5 bases short and J 2 bases short, with 32 bases between. The CDR3 is 21 amino acids. From germline, CDR1 is MNHEY and CDR2 SMNVEV (reference sequence). The CDR3: CASSPQPSLFVLAINTDTQYF. The CDR3 DNA is TGTGCCAGCAGTCCCCAACCCTCTTTGTTTGTTTTGGCAATAAACACAGATACGCAGTATTTT.

This clone was detected only a few times. The chain recombines TRBV18 with TRBJ2-7; 7 positions agree with TRBD1. Trimming at V came to 3 bases and at J to 3 bases, leaving 5 bases not matched to a gene. This CDR3 contains 14 residues. The germline V gene has CDR1 KGHSH and CDR2 LQKENI. The CDR3 sequence is CASSPGRQGYEQYF. For the CDR3, the DNA is TGTGCCAGCTCACCGGGTAGACAGGGCTACGAGCAGTACTTC.

In DNA form, the CDR3 reads TGTGCCAGCAGTGAAGTCAGGGTCGATCAGCCCCAGCATTTT. Translated: CASSEVRVDQPQHF. J is TRBJ1-5 and V is TRBV6-1, with D perhaps matching TRBD1 (5 bases). CDR3 length: 14 residues. CDR1 and CDR2 from the germline V gene are MNHNS and SASEGT. Deletions cut 1 base from V and 5 bases from J, with 9 bases between.

The chain joins TRBV7-9 to TRBJ2-5; D gene ambiguous. The CDR3 is made up of 14 amino acids. Trimming cost V 2 bases and J 2 bases, with 9 bases left between them. CDR1 SEHNR and CDR2 FQNEAQ come from the germline V gene (reference sequence). CDR3 DNA sequence: TGTGCCAGCAGCTTATTCGTCGGGCAAGAGACCCAGTACTTC. It encodes CASSLFVGQETQYF. Full variable domain (outside the CDR3, taken from reference TRBV7-9 and TRBJ2-5): DTGVSQNPRHKITKRGQNVTFRCDPISEHNRLYWYRQTLGQGPEFLTYFQNEAQLEKSRLLSDRFSAERPKGSFSTLEIQRTEQGDSAMYLCASSLFVGQETQYFGPGTRLLVL.

The V gene is TRBV2, the J gene TRBJ1-2, with 7 bases aligning to TRBD1. CDR3 length equals 14 residues. Per germline, CDR1 SNHLY and CDR2 FYNNEI. V lost 6 bases and J lost 6; bases outside the gene matches: 10. CDR3 sequence reads: CASRVLTGLHGYTF. CDR3 coding DNA: TGTGCCAGCAGGGTCTTGACAGGGCTACATGGCTACACCTTC.